These 9 T cell receptor beta chains were all obtained from the same sample, sequenced in a study of blood T cell repertoires in COVID-19. Clones were sequenced by immunoSEQ multiplex PCR, and TCRdb holds only the in-frame ones, with some missing. The sample contains some 90,000 clones, less than 75% of which appear only once. Material: peripheral blood. These receptors were collected from an older woman in a cohort sampled during active or convalescent COVID-19.

The J gene is TRBJ2-2, the V gene TRBV5-4, with TRBD2 matching 15 bases. Trimming cost V 4 bases and J 7 bases; bases outside gene matches: 14. The CDR3 sequence is 19 residues long. In germline, CDR1 is SGHNT, CDR2 YYREEE (reference sequence). The CDR3: CASSPGRGLAGGPGGELFF. The CDR3 bases are TGTGCCAGCAGCCCTGGCCGGGGACTAGCGGGGGGCCCTGGCGGGGAGCTGTTTTTT.

The V call is TRBV11-1, the J call TRBJ2-5; TRBD2 aligns across 8 bases. V trimming: 5 bases; J trimming: 5 bases; junction bases outside the gene matches: 10. This CDR3 spans 15 amino acids. Germline loops: CDR1 SGHAT, CDR2 FQDESV (reference sequence). In DNA, the CDR3 is TGTGCCAGCAGCACCCCCCCGGGGGGGCTGGAGACCCAGTACTTC. This encodes CASSTPPGGLETQYF.

The chain combines TRBV4-1 with TRBJ2-7, with 7 bases lining up with TRBD1. The CDR3 contains 14 residues. CDR1 is MGHRA and CDR2 is YSYEKL in the germline V gene. V dropped 3 bases and J dropped 5; count of bases not matched to a gene: 7. CDR3 amino acids: CASSQGRQGHEQYF. In DNA form, the CDR3 reads TGCGCCAGCAGCCAGGGTAGACAGGGCCACGAGCAGTACTTC.

The DNA for the CDR3 is TGTGCCAGTAGTATAGACCTACAGACAGGGCGTACCGGAAAACTGTTTTTT. Its translation is CASSIDLQTGRTGKLFF. The rearrangement uses TRBV19 and TRBJ1-4; the match to TRBD1 covers 7 bases. In germline, CDR1 is LNHDA, CDR2 SQIVND (reference sequence). The junction had 14 bases not matched to a gene; V was cut back by 0 bases and J by 10 bases. The CDR3 sequence is 17 residues long.

V usage is TRBV13 and J usage is TRBJ2-3; 7 positions match TRBD1. Germline CDR1 and CDR2: PRHDT and FYEKMQ (reference sequence). V trimming: 1 base; J trimming: 2 bases; junction bases outside the gene matches: 6. This CDR3 is built from 16 residues. CDR3 DNA: TGTGCCAGCAGCTTAGAGTCAGGGGGATTCACAGATACGCAGTATTTT. This translates into CASSLESGGFTDTQYF.

The rearrangement uses TRBV19 and TRBJ2-7, with 7 positions matching TRBD1. The CDR3 spans 14 residues. CDR1 is LNHDA, CDR2 SQIVND, per germline (reference sequence). V gave up 5 bases and J gave up 1 base; unmatched junction bases: 5. The DNA of the CDR3 is TGTGCCAGTAGTCTCCGGGACAGTTCCTACGAGCAGTACTTC. Protein product: CASSLRDSSYEQYF.

This clone has only a few counts. CDR3 sequence (DNA): TGTGCCAGTAACACAGGGGGATCACAGAAAGAGACCCAGTACTTC. The encoded protein is CASNTGGSQKETQYF. V is TRBV19 and J is TRBJ2-5; 8 bases are shared with TRBD1. With V trimmed by 7 bases and J by 3 bases, 10 bases remained unmatched. The CDR3 loop spans 15 amino acids. The germline gives CDR1 LNHDA, CDR2 SQIVND (reference sequence). The variable domain in full, completed from reference TRBV19 and TRBJ2-5, reads DGGITQSPKYLFRKEGQNVTLSCEQNLNHDAMYWYRQDPGQGLRLIYYSQIVNDFQKGDIAEGYSVSREKKESFPLTVTSAQKNPTAFYLCASNTGGSQKETQYFGPGTRLLVL.

The V and J genes are TRBV7-3 and TRBJ2-1, with 7 nucleotides matching TRBD1. The CDR3 contains 15 residues. Germline CDR1 and CDR2: SGHTA and FQGTGA. The V and J ends lost 5 bases and 7 bases, in that order; junction bases with no gene match: 11. The CDR3 protein is CASSGWTGSSNEQFF. The CDR3, as DNA: TGTGCCAGCAGCGGCTGGACAGGATCCTCTAATGAGCAGTTCTTC.

This chain links TRBV2 with TRBJ1-5; 8 nucleotides line up with TRBD1. The J segment lost 0 bases and the V segment lost 7 bases, leaving 14 bases of the junction unmatched. Germline-derived CDR1 and CDR2 are SNHLY and FYNNEI. This CDR3 has 18 residues. The CDR3, as DNA: TGTGCCAGCAAGATGACAGGGGATAGATATAATAGCAATCAGCCCCAGCATTTT. Amino acids: CASKMTGDRYNSNQPQHF.